These 17 T cell receptor beta chains were all obtained from the same sample, sequenced in a study of blood T cell repertoires in COVID-19. Data came from immunoSEQ multiplex PCR; TCRdb stores just in-frame clones and leaves some out. This table has 300,000 to 400,000 clones, around nine tenths appearing once. The material sequenced was peripheral blood. All receptors derive from a woman in her seventies with COVID-19, enrolled during active disease.

CDR3 bases: TGTGCCATCAGCGTAGACAGAAGCACTGAAGCTTTCTTT. Its protein is CAISVDRSTEAFF. This chain connects TRBV10-3 to TRBJ1-1; perhaps TRBD1 as D (5 bases). V lost 6 bases to trimming and J lost 4 bases, with 12 bases between them. CDR1 is ENHRY and CDR2 is SYGVKD in the germline V gene. This CDR3 contains 13 residues.

This sequence joins TRBV15 and TRBJ1-2, with D perhaps matching TRBD1 (6 bases). The CDR3 loop spans 14 amino acids. The V gene's germline CDR1 is LNHNV and CDR2 YYDKDF (reference sequence). V shed 5 bases and J shed 3 bases, with 13 bases lying between them. CDR3 in DNA: TGTGCCACCAGCCGAGGACAGCCGGACTATGGCTACACCTTC. Amino acid sequence: CATSRGQPDYGYTF.

The J gene is TRBJ1-4, the V gene TRBV19; 8 bases agree with TRBD1. Germline-derived CDR1 and CDR2 are LNHDA and SQIVND (reference sequence). The CDR3 runs 13 residues. Trimming cost V 8 bases and J 8 bases; bases outside gene matches: 7. The CDR3 reads CASQDRVGEKLFF. For the CDR3, the DNA is TGTGCCAGTCAGGACAGGGTGGGCGAAAAACTGTTTTTT.

This rearrangement joins TRBV27 to TRBJ1-5; D might be TRBD1 (6 bases). This CDR3 is 13 amino acids long. The V end was cut by 4 bases, the J end by 3 bases, with 7 bases between. Germline V gene lookup returns CDR1 MNHEY and CDR2 SMNVEV (reference sequence). This chain's CDR3 is CASSSGVNQPQHF. The CDR3 DNA follows: TGTGCCAGCAGTTCAGGGGTCAATCAGCCCCAGCATTTT.

In this sample, this clone turned up a few times. The same CDR3 is also encoded by other DNA sequences in this sample. V gene TRBV5-1 combines with J gene TRBJ1-6, with 9 bases matching TRBD1. After removal of 4 bases from V and 10 bases from J, the junction contained 6 bases not matched to a gene. Germline V lookup: CDR1 SGHRS, CDR2 YFSETQ. This CDR3 region has 14 residues. The CDR3 loop is CASSLGTGNSPLHF. The CDR3 nucleotides read TGCGCCAGCAGCCTCGGGACAGGGAACTCACCCCTCCACTTT.

The chain combines TRBV30 with TRBJ1-2, with 11 bases identical to TRBD1. With 2 bases clipped from V and 5 bases from J, the junction kept 7 bases outside the gene matches. CDR3 size: 15 residues. Germline-derived CDR1 and CDR2 are GTSNPN and SVGIG (reference sequence). CDR3 sequence: CAWSPRTGGLYGYTF. The CDR3 DNA is TGTGCCTGGAGTCCCCGGACAGGGGGCTTGTATGGCTACACCTTC. Filled out from reference TRBV30 and TRBJ1-2, the complete variable domain reads SQTIHQWPATLVQPVGSPLSLECTVEGTSNPNLYWYRQAAGRGLQLLFYSVGIGQISSEVPQNLSASRPQDRQFILSSKKLLLSDSGFYLCAWSPRTGGLYGYTFGSGTRLTVV.

This rearrangement joins TRBV5-8 to TRBJ2-3; TRBD2 matches at 8 bases. The trim removed 5 bases at V and 2 bases at J, leaving 16 bases unmatched. CDR3 length: 18 residues. Per germline, CDR1 SGHTS and CDR2 YDEGEE. DNA of the CDR3: TGTGCCAGCAGTAAATATGGAATAGCGGGGAGTGTCACAGATACGCAGTATTTT. It specifies CASSKYGIAGSVTDTQYF.

V usage is TRBV24-1 and J usage is TRBJ2-3; 7 nucleotides line up with TRBD1. The germline V gene has CDR1 KGHDR and CDR2 SFDVKD. The CDR3 is 15 residues long. Trimming at V came to 7 bases and at J to 0 bases, leaving 6 bases not matched to a gene. CDR3 DNA: TGTGCCACCAGCCCCGGGACAGCTAGCACAGATACGCAGTATTTT. Amino acid sequence: CATSPGTASTDTQYF.

The chain is built from TRBV25-1 and TRBJ2-3; 7 nucleotides align to TRBD1. The trim removed 6 bases at V and 6 bases at J, leaving 6 bases unmatched. This CDR3 contains 13 residues. The germline V gene has CDR1 MGHDK and CDR2 SYGVNS. The CDR3 sequence: CASSVGGRDTQYF. CDR3 in DNA: TGTGCCAGCAGCGTAGGGGGCAGGGATACGCAGTATTTT.

This sequence joins TRBV19 and TRBJ1-2; 9 bases line up with TRBD1. V lost 6 bases and J lost 8; bases outside the gene matches: 10. The CDR3 contains 14 residues. Germline assignment: CDR1 LNHDA and CDR2 SQIVND (reference sequence). The CDR3 here is CASRPTGQGRGYTF. The DNA for the CDR3 is TGTGCCAGTAGGCCGACGGGACAGGGTAGGGGCTACACCTTC.

The CDR3 protein is CASSLQWNTEAFF. The DNA for the CDR3 is TGTGCCAGCAGCTTACAATGGAACACTGAAGCTTTCTTT. The gene calls are TRBV7-3 and TRBJ1-1; D unresolved. Trimming cost V 2 bases and J 1 base, with 5 bases left between them. This CDR3 is 13 amino acids long. Per germline, CDR1 SGHTA and CDR2 FQGTGA. The full variable domain, completed using reference TRBV7-3 and TRBJ1-1, is GAGVSQTPSNKVTEKGKYVELRCDPISGHTALYWYRQSLGQGPEFLIYFQGTGAADDSGLPNDRFFAVRPEGSVSTLKIQRTERGDSAVYLCASSLQWNTEAFFGQGTRLTVV.

The chain carries TRBV18 and TRBJ1-1; TRBD1 aligns across 8 bases. The CDR3 contains 14 residues. J lost 8 bases, V lost 3 bases, and 8 bases had no gene match. CDR1 is KGHSH and CDR2 is LQKENI in the germline V gene. This CDR3 is CASSPQGAGFEAFF. CDR3 nucleotide sequence: TGTGCCAGCTCACCTCAGGGGGCCGGTTTCGAAGCTTTCTTT.

The J gene is TRBJ2-5, the V gene TRBV2, with 12 bases identical to TRBD2. Trimming removed 2 bases from V and 2 bases from J; junction bases left unmatched: 9. CDR1 is SNHLY and CDR2 is FYNNEI in the germline V gene. The CDR3 spans 18 residues. The CDR3 nucleotides are TGTGCCAGCAGTGAAATCCCTTTGCTAGCGGGGGGGCAAGAGACCCAGTACTTC. Encoded protein: CASSEIPLLAGGQETQYF.

The rearrangement uses TRBV5-8 and TRBJ2-5; TRBD1 agrees at 10 bases. J gave up 2 bases and V 4 bases, and 5 bases lay outside the gene matches. Germline CDR1 is SGHTS and CDR2 is YDEGEE. The CDR3 spans 15 residues. CDR3 sequence (DNA): TGTGCCAGCAGCCAAGGGACAGGGGAGCAAGAGACCCAGTACTTC. Amino acids: CASSQGTGEQETQYF.

J is TRBJ2-2 and V is TRBV15; D perhaps matches TRBD1 (5 bases). Trimming removed 5 bases from V and 1 base from J, with 11 bases in between. The CDR3 runs 15 residues. Germline values: CDR1 LNHNV, CDR2 YYDKDF (reference sequence). The CDR3: CATSFQGQNTGELFF. CDR3 sequence (DNA): TGTGCCACCAGCTTTCAGGGCCAGAACACCGGGGAGCTGTTTTTT.

The chain recombines TRBV30 with TRBJ2-1; D unresolved. Germline CDR1 and CDR2: GTSNPN and SVGIG (reference sequence). The CDR3 is made up of 12 amino acids. Trimming took off 0 bases at V and 10 bases at J, with 10 bases between the two ends. The CDR3 nucleotides read TGTGCCTGGAGTGTCCAGAAATGGGAGCAGTTCTTC. This encodes CAWSVQKWEQFF.

Only one count was recorded for this clone. The chain carries TRBV2 and TRBJ1-3, with D possibly TRBD1 on 6 matching bases. V lost 6 bases, J lost 0 bases, and 12 bases lay in between. Looked up from germline, CDR1 is SNHLY and CDR2 is FYNNEI. CDR3 length equals 15 residues. CDR3 nucleotides: TGTGCCAGCAGGAGTGGACAGTCCTCTGGAAACACCATATATTTT. Protein: CASRSGQSSGNTIYF.